The 25 T cell receptor beta chains below all came from one sample that was sequenced in a study of Graves' ophthalmopathy and Graves' hyperthyroidism. Amplification of TCR beta CDR3 regions used RNA transcripts. After a first-round RT-PCR with HTBI primers, a second-round multiplex PCR was run. MiXCR, run by TCRdb on the multiplex PCR reads, gives a single entry per CDR3 protein. The sample includes fewer than 650,000 distinct CDR3 sequences, about a fifth of them seen just once. Input material: peripheral blood. These receptors were collected from a woman in her late teens or twenties with stable Graves' hyperthyroidism. Some clones in this sample may be carry-over from other donors' samples.

This clonotype was seen a few times. The gene calls are TRBV6-1 and TRBJ1-5; 8 nucleotides align to TRBD1. Looked up from germline, CDR1 is MNHNS and CDR2 is SASEGT. With V trimmed by 4 bases and J by 6 bases, 5 bases remained unmatched. The CDR3 runs to 14 residues. CDR3 sequence (DNA): TGTGCCAGCAGTGTGCAGGGGGCTGGTCAGCCCCAGCATTTT. Translating it yields CASSVQGAGQPQHF.

This clonotype was picked up many times. The chain joins TRBV2 to TRBJ2-7; 12 nucleotides agree with TRBD1. Germline CDR1 SNHLY, CDR2 FYNNEI. Losses at the gene ends were 6 bases for V and 7 bases for J; bases not matched to a gene: 10. The CDR3 loop spans 15 amino acids. This CDR3 is CASSVSGQGAGEQYF. CDR3 DNA sequence: TGTGCCAGCAGCGTTTCGGGACAGGGGGCGGGGGAGCAGTACTTC.

The CDR3: CASSVHRTEAFF. The CDR3 bases are TGTGCCAGCAGTGTTCACCGCACTGAAGCTTTCTTT. The J gene is TRBJ1-1, the V gene TRBV6-1; D gene uncertain. There are 12 residues in the CDR3. V lost 4 bases and J 4 bases, leaving 7 bases between the germline ends. Germline V CDR1 and CDR2: MNHNS, SASEGT.

A note on this clonotype: The junction differs from germline at one of its ends, possibly a read error. J is TRBJ2-2 and V is TRBV7-7, with TRBD2 matching 10 bases. CDR3 size: 15 residues. CDR1 is SSHAT, CDR2 FNYEAQ, per germline (reference sequence). The CDR3 DNA follows: TGTGCTAGCAGCCCACTAGCGGGAAGCACCGGGGAGCTGTTTTTT. Its translation is CASSPLAGSTGELFF.

This clonotype was recorded many times. The V gene is TRBV28, the J gene TRBJ2-5; D possibly corresponds to TRBD2 (6 bases). V was pared by 7 bases and J by 9 bases, with 21 bases between. The CDR3 is 14 residues long. Germline loops: CDR1 MDHEN, CDR2 SYDVKM. CDR3 coding DNA: TGTGCCAGCACCTCCTCTCCGGGGTGGGGGGCCCAGTACTTC. It translates to CASTSSPGWGAQYF.

V usage is TRBV10-3 and J usage is TRBJ2-5; 9 nucleotides line up with TRBD2. CDR1 is ENHRY and CDR2 is SYGVKD in the germline V gene. The CDR3 has 15 residues. The J segment lost 0 bases and the V segment lost 6 bases, leaving 5 bases of the junction unmatched. The CDR3 DNA reads as TGTGCCATCAGCGAGGGCGGGGGGGACCAAGAGACCCAGTACTTC. Protein product: CAISEGGGDQETQYF.

This clonotype was observed at least ten times. The J gene is TRBJ1-1, the V gene TRBV5-1; weak D call: TRBD1 (5 bases). Per the germline V gene, CDR1 is SGHRS and CDR2 is YFSETQ. The CDR3 sequence is 15 residues long. Trimming left V 0 bases short and J 0 bases short, with 9 bases between. The CDR3 nucleotides read TGCGCCAGCAGCTTGGAGCCAGGGATGAACACTGAAGCTTTCTTT. Translated, it gives CASSLEPGMNTEAFF. Based on the CDR3 plus reference TRBV5-1 and TRBJ1-1, the full variable domain is KAGVTQTPRYLIKTRGQQVTLSCSPISGHRSVSWYQQTPGQGLQFLFEYFSETQRNKGNFPGRFSGRQFSNSRSEMNVSTLELGDSALYLCASSLEPGMNTEAFFGQGTRLTVV.

This clonotype was counted at least ten times. V is TRBV13 and J is TRBJ2-5; 10 bases are shared with TRBD2. Unmatched junction bases numbered 8, after V lost 1 base and J lost 6 bases. Germline V gene data show CDR1 as PRHDT and CDR2 as FYEKMQ (reference sequence). The CDR3 runs 16 residues. The CDR3 DNA sequence: TGTGCCAGCAGCTTAGTGGCTAGCGGGAGTATGAAGACCCAGTACTTC. Translating gives CASSLVASGSMKTQYF.

At least ten counts were recorded for this clonotype. This chain joins TRBV19 and TRBJ1-1, with 7 positions matching TRBD1. V gave up 2 bases and J gave up 6 bases; unmatched junction bases: 6. CDR3 length equals 14 residues. Germline-derived CDR1 and CDR2 are LNHDA and SQIVND (reference sequence). CDR3 bases: TGTGCCAGTAGTATAACAGGGGCAGTTGCTGAAGCTTTCTTT. It yields the protein CASSITGAVAEAFF.

A few counts support this clonotype. V usage is TRBV19 and J usage is TRBJ1-5; D ambiguous. The CDR3 loop spans 17 amino acids. The ends were cut back, 3 bases at V and 0 bases at J, with 15 bases in the middle. The germline V gene has CDR1 LNHDA and CDR2 SQIVND (reference sequence). The CDR3 coding sequence is TGTGCCAGTAGTATCCGTCAGCGTTCCGATAGCAATCAGCCCCAGCATTTT. Encoded protein: CASSIRQRSDSNQPQHF.

The J gene is TRBJ1-1, the V gene TRBV7-9, with D uncertain. Germline CDR1 is SEHNR and CDR2 is FQNEAQ (reference sequence). V was shortened by 2 bases and J by 10 bases, with 20 bases between the two germline ends. The CDR3 has 15 amino acids. This chain's CDR3 is CASSLMLSNTDGAFF. DNA of the CDR3: TGTGCCAGCAGCTTAATGCTATCGAACACTGATGGAGCTTTCTTT.

The V and J genes are TRBV20-1 and TRBJ2-7; tentatively, D is TRBD1 (6 bases). The CDR3 extends over 16 amino acids. V lost 8 bases, J lost 4 bases, and 27 bases lay in between. The germline gives CDR1 DFQATT, CDR2 SNEGSKA (reference sequence). The CDR3 sequence: CSWGTYDEIWRYEQYF. CDR3 nucleotide sequence: TGCAGTTGGGGGACATACGATGAAATATGGCGGTACGAGCAGTACTTC.

This clonotype has ten or more counts. The chain carries TRBV6-2 or TRBV6-3 and TRBJ1-1; 10 bases match TRBD1. Trimming cost V 6 bases and J 3 bases; bases outside gene matches: 16. This CDR3 region has 18 residues. Per germline, CDR1 MNHEY and CDR2 SVGEGT. Here the CDR3 reads CASSRYGPGTGVDTEAFF. CDR3 nucleotides: TGTGCCAGCAGCAGATACGGTCCCGGGACAGGGGTGGACACTGAAGCTTTCTTT.

The chain uses TRBV12-3 or TRBV12-4 and TRBJ1-2, with TRBD1 identical over 10 bases. CDR3 size: 16 residues. The junction had 10 bases not matched to a gene; V was cut back by 5 bases and J by 4 bases. The CDR3: CASSQSPGQGIYGYTF. CDR3 DNA: TGTGCCAGCAGTCAGTCCCCGGGACAGGGGATCTATGGCTACACCTTC.

In its sample, this clonotype was seen many times. The V gene is TRBV6-5, the J gene TRBJ1-5, with D unresolved. CDR1 MNHEY and CDR2 SVGAGI come from the germline V gene. Trimming stripped 6 bases from V and 1 base from J, with 13 bases between. CDR3 size: 15 residues. This chain's CDR3 is CASSSIGRSNQPQHF. The CDR3 DNA reads TGTGCCAGCAGCTCTATCGGCAGGAGCAATCAGCCCCAGCATTTT.

In its sample, this clonotype was seen many times. The chain joins TRBV7-2 to TRBJ2-4, with 9 bases aligning to TRBD2. Germline V gene sequence: CDR1 SGHTA, CDR2 FQGNSA. This CDR3 spans 17 amino acids. V was pared by 5 bases and J by 6 bases, with 14 bases of the junction left unmatched. In DNA, the CDR3 is TGTGCCAGCAGCCTTCTGGCGCGGGAGGGCCCGGTAAACATTCAGTACTTC. Residues: CASSLLAREGPVNIQYF.

This clonotype appeared many times. The chain uses TRBV11-2 and TRBJ1-2; TRBD1 aligns across 7 bases. Germline lookup yields CDR1 SGHAT and CDR2 FQNNGV. V shed 1 base, J shed 8 bases, and the junction held 7 bases outside the gene matches. CDR3 length: 14 residues. In DNA, the CDR3 is TGTGCCAGCAGCTTAGCAGGGGGGCTATTCGGCTACACCTTC. Residues: CASSLAGGLFGYTF.

This clonotype was counted at least ten times. This rearrangement joins TRBV2 to TRBJ1-1, with 10 nucleotides matching TRBD1. The V segment lost 3 bases and the J segment 4 bases; nucleotides outside the gene matches: 2. Germline lookup yields CDR1 SNHLY and CDR2 FYNNEI. This CDR3 comprises 14 residues. CDR3 amino acids: CASSDGQGGTEAFF. The CDR3 coding sequence is TGTGCCAGCAGTGACGGACAGGGGGGCACTGAAGCTTTCTTT.

The chain employs TRBV18 and TRBJ2-7; 14 bases line up with TRBD2. The trim removed 6 bases at V and 7 bases at J, leaving 5 bases unmatched. CDR3 size: 14 residues. Germline V gene data show CDR1 as KGHSH and CDR2 as LQKENI. The CDR3 DNA reads TGTGCCAGCTCGATGGGACTAGCGGGGGAAGAGCAGTACTTC. Translation: CASSMGLAGEEQYF.

In this sample, this clonotype turned up many times. This chain connects TRBV6-2 or TRBV6-3 to TRBJ2-7, with D maybe TRBD2 (6 bases). V lost 6 bases and J lost 6, with 24 bases in between. The CDR3 totals 16 residues. Germline CDR1 is MNHEY and CDR2 is SVGEGT. This CDR3 reads CASSPPGSRGRGEQYF. The CDR3 DNA is TGTGCCAGCAGCCCTCCCGGGAGTCGTGGGCGCGGCGAGCAGTACTTC.

This clonotype was recorded at least ten times. The chain combines TRBV28 with TRBJ1-6; 7 nucleotides align to TRBD1. The trim removed 6 bases at V and 8 bases at J, leaving 10 bases unmatched. The CDR3 has 15 amino acids. Germline V gives CDR1 MDHEN, CDR2 SYDVKM. The CDR3 loop is CASSSRDSFHSPLHF. The CDR3 DNA reads as TGTGCCAGCAGCTCTCGGGACAGCTTTCATTCACCCCTCCACTTT.

The V and J genes are TRBV6-1 and TRBJ1-2, with D possibly matching TRBD1 (5 bases). The ends were cut back, 2 bases at V and 2 bases at J, with 9 bases in the middle. CDR3 length: 14 residues. Germline V gene lookup returns CDR1 MNHNS and CDR2 SASEGT. The CDR3 coding sequence is TGTGCCAGCAGTGAACGGACATACAACTATGGCTACACCTTC. Translated: CASSERTYNYGYTF.

This clonotype was seen many times. The CDR3 DNA reads TGTGCCAGCAGTGAAGCGCTCCGGGGAGAACTCTATGGCTACACCTTC. Translation: CASSEALRGELYGYTF. V gene TRBV6-1 combines with J gene TRBJ1-2; D gene ambiguous. Trimming took off 0 bases at V and 4 bases at J, with 15 bases between the two ends. Germline values: CDR1 MNHNS, CDR2 SASEGT. CDR3 length: 16 amino acids.

The rearrangement uses TRBV6-2 or TRBV6-3 and TRBJ2-5; D call uncertain. CDR3 length: 12 residues. Germline V gene sequence: CDR1 MNHEY, CDR2 SVGEGT. V was trimmed by 6 bases and J by 5 bases, leaving 10 bases between them. The CDR3 DNA is TGTGCCAGCAGAACGGCGAGGGAGACCCAGTACTTC. Its translation: CASRTARETQYF.

This clonotype has ten or more counts. V usage is TRBV13 and J usage is TRBJ2-7; 10 positions agree with TRBD1. Germline lookup yields CDR1 PRHDT and CDR2 FYEKMQ (reference sequence). The CDR3 length is 14 residues. J gave up 4 bases and V 6 bases, and 6 bases lay outside the gene matches. The DNA for the CDR3 is TGTGCCAGCAGACAGACAGGGGGCGGTTACGAGCAGTACTTC. Its translation is CASRQTGGGYEQYF.